The source of this T cell receptor beta chain is a study of T-cell reconstitution after alpha-beta-depleted transplantation in children. The study, taken as a whole, reports: Where some patients showed high TCRbeta diversity at day 60, it came from recipient T cells and thymic progenitors that had survived. Several hundred graft clones that had expanded were reportedly the source of alpha-beta T cells about two months after transplant. Newly produced T cells mostly provided counts and TCRbeta diversity after one year, as hyperexpanded clones declined.

V shed 5 bases and J shed 0 bases, with 14 bases lying between them. This CDR3 is built from 17 residues. Germline assignment: CDR1 SGHAT and CDR2 FQNNGV. Preparing the TCRbeta library involved the use of unique molecular identifiers. TCRdb independently ran MiXCR on the PCR reads; one entry per CDR3 protein. The data show 130,000 or so distinct CDR3 sequences, about 9.9% seen once. With respect to this clonotype: What it binds is not known.

Sequences were derived from PBMCs, mostly from graft donor cells, sampled 180 days after TCRalphabeta/CD19-depleted stem cell transplant. The chain has TRBV11-2 and TRBJ2-6; unclear D gene. The source is a girl under three years old who had a stem cell transplant for combined immunodeficiency, so the T cells may come from the graft donor. The chain's CDR3 is CASSVTTEISGANVLTF. The CDR3 DNA sequence: TGTGCCAGCAGCGTCACCACAGAGATCTCTGGGGCCAACGTCCTGACTTTC.